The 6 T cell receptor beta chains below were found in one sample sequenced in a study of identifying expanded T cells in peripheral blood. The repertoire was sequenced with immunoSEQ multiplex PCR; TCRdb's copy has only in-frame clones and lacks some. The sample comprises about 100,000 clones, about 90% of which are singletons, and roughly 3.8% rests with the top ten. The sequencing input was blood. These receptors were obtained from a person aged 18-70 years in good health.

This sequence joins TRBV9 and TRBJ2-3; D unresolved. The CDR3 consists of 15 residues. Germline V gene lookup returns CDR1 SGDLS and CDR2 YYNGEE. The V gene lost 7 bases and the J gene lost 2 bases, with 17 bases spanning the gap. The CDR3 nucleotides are TGTGCCAGCGGCCAACGGACGTCTCCCACAGATACGCAGTATTTT. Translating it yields CASGQRTSPTDTQYF.

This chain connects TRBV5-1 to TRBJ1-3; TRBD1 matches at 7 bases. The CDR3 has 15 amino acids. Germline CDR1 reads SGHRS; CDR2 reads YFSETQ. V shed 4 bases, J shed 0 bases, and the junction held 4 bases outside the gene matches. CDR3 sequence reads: CASSTGTVSGNTIYF. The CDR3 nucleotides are TGCGCCAGCAGCACCGGGACAGTCTCTGGAAACACCATATATTTT.

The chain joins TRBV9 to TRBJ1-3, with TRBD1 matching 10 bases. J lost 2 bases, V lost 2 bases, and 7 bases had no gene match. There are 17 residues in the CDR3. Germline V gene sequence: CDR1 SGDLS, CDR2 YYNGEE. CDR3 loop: CASSVGTGADAGNTIYF. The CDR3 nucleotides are TGTGCCAGCAGCGTCGGGACAGGGGCGGATGCTGGAAACACCATATATTTT.

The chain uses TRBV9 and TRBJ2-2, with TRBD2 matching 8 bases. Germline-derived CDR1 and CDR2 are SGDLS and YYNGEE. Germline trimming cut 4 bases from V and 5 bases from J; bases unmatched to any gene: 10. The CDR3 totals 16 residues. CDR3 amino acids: CASSPRLQRGTGELFF. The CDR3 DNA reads TGTGCCAGCAGCCCACGACTCCAGCGGGGGACCGGGGAGCTGTTTTTT.

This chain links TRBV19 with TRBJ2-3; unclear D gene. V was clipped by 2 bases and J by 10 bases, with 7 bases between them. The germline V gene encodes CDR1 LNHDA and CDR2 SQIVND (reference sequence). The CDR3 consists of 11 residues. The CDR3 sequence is CASSIREAQYF. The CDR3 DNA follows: TGTGCCAGTAGTATAAGGGAAGCGCAGTATTTT.

The CDR3 here is CASSQTSGTYTGELFF. CDR3 DNA sequence: TGCGCCAGCAGCCAAACTAGCGGGACCTACACCGGGGAGCTGTTTTTT. This rearrangement joins TRBV5-1 to TRBJ2-2; 10 bases agree with TRBD2. The V and J ends lost 4 bases and 3 bases, in that order; junction bases with no gene match: 6. Germline CDR1 and CDR2: SGHRS and YFSETQ. The CDR3 length is 16 residues.